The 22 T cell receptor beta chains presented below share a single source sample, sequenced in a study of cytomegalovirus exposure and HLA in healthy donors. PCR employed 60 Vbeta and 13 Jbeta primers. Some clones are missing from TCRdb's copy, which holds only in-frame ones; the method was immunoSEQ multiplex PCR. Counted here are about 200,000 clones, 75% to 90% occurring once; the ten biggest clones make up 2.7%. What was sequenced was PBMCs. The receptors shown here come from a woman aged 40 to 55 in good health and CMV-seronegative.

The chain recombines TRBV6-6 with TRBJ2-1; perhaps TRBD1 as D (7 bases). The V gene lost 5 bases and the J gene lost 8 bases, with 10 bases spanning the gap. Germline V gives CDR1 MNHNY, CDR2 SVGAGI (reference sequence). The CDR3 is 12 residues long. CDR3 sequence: CASSTRGDEQFF. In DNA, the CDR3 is TGTGCCAGCAGTACCAGGGGGGATGAGCAGTTCTTC.

The CDR3: CASSLTGLAGDTQYF. The CDR3 DNA sequence: TGTGCCAGCAGCTTAACGGGACTAGCGGGAGATACGCAGTATTTT. The rearrangement joins TRBV7-9 to TRBJ2-3; TRBD2 agrees at 12 bases. The J segment lost 5 bases and the V segment lost 2 bases, leaving 2 bases of the junction unmatched. Germline values: CDR1 SEHNR, CDR2 FQNEAQ (reference sequence). The CDR3 consists of 15 residues.

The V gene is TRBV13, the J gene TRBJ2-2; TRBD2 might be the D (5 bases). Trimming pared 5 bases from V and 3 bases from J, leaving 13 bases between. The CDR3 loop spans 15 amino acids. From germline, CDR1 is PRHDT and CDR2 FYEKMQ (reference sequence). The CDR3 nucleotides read TGTGCCAGCAGCCCGGGAATCTCTTACACCGGGGAGCTGTTTTTT. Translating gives CASSPGISYTGELFF.

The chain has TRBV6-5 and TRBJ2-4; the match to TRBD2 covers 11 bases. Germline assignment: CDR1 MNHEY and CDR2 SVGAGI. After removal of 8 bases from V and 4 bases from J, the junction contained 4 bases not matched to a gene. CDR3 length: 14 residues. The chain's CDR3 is CASSLAGGKNIQYF. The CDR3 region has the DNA TGTGCCAGCTCCCTAGCGGGAGGAAAAAACATTCAGTACTTC.

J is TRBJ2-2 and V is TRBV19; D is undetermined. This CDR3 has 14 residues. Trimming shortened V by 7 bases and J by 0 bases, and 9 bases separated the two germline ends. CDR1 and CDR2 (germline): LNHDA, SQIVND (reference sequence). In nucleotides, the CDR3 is TGTGCCAGTACTCGGCGGACGAACACCGGGGAGCTGTTTTTT. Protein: CASTRRTNTGELFF.

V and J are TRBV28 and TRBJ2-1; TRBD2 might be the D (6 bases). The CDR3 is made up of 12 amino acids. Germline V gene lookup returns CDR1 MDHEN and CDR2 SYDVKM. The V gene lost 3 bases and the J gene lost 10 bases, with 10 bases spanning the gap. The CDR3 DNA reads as TGTGCCAGCAGTTTTGGGGGGAGCGAGCAGTTCTTC. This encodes CASSFGGSEQFF.

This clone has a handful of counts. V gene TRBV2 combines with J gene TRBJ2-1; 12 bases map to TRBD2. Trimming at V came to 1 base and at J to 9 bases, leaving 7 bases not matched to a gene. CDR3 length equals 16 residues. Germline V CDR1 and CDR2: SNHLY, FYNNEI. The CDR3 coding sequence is TGTGCCAGCAGTGAAGGGCTAGCGGGAGGGCCGAGTGAGCAGTTCTTC. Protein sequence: CASSEGLAGGPSEQFF.

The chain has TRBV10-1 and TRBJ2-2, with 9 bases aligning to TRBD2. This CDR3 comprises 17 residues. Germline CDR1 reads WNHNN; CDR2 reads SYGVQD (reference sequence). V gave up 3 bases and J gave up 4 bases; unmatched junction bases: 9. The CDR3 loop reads CASSEGSGLAGTGELFF. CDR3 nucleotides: TGCGCCAGCAGTGAAGGGTCGGGACTAGCAGGCACCGGGGAGCTGTTTTTT.

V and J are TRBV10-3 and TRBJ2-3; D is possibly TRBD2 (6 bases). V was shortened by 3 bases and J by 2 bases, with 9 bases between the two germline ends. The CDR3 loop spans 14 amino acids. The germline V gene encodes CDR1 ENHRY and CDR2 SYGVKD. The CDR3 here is CAISEGGATDTQYF. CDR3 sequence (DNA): TGTGCCATCAGTGAAGGAGGGGCCACAGATACGCAGTATTTT.

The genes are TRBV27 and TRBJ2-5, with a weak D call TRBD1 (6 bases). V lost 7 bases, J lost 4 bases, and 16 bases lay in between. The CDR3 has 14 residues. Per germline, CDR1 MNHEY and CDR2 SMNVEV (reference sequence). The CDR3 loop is CASTKTGSRETQYF. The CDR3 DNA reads TGTGCCAGCACTAAAACAGGGTCGCGAGAGACCCAGTACTTC.

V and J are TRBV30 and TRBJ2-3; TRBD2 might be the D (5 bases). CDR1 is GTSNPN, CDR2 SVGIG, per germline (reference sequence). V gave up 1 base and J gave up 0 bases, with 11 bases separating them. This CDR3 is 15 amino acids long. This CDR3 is CAWSAAGLSTDTQYF. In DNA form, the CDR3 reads TGTGCCTGGAGTGCCGCCGGACTGAGCACAGATACGCAGTATTTT.

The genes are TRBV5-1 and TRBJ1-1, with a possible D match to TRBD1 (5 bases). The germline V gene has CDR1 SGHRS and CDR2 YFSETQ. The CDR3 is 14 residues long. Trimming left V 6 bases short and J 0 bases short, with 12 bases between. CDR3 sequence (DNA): TGCGCCAGCACACCGACGGGGGTGAACACTGAAGCTTTCTTT. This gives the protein CASTPTGVNTEAFF.

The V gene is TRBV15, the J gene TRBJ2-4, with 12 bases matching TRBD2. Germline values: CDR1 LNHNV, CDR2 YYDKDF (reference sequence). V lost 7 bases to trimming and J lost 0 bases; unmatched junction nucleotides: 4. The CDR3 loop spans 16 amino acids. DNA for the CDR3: TGTGCCACCACCCCGGGACTAGCGGGAGCCAAAAACATTCAGTACTTC. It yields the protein CATTPGLAGAKNIQYF.

In nucleotides, the CDR3 is TGTGCCAGCTCACCAACGGCAGGAAACTCCGAGCAGTACTTC. As protein: CASSPTAGNSEQYF. The genes are TRBV18 and TRBJ2-7, with D unresolved. The CDR3 runs 14 residues. The V and J ends lost 2 bases and 6 bases respectively, with 14 bases between them. CDR1 is KGHSH and CDR2 is LQKENI in the germline V gene.

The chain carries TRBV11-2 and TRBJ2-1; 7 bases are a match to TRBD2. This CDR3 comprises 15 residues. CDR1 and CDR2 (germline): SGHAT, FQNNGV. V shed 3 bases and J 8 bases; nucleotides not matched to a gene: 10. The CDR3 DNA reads TGTGCCAGCAGCTTTGGATGGGGGGGAGATGATGAGCAGTTCTTC. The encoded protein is CASSFGWGGDDEQFF. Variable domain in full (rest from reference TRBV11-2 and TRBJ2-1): EAGVAQSPRYKIIEKRQSVAFWCNPISGHATLYWYQQILGQGPKLLIQFQNNGVVDDSQLPKDRFSAERLKGVDSTLKIQPAKLEDSAVYLCASSFGWGGDDEQFFGPGTRLTVL.

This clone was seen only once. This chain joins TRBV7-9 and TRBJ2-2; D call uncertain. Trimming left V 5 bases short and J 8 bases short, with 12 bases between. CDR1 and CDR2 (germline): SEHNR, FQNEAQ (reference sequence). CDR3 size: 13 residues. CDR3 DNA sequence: TGTGCCAGCAGCCCCTATCTGATGGGGGAGCTGTTTTTT. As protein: CASSPYLMGELFF.

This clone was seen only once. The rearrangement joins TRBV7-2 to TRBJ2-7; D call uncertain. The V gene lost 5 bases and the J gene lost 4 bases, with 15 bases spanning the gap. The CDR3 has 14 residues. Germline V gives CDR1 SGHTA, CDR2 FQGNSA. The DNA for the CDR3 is TGTGCCAGCAGCGCCCCTAGTGCCCTGTACGAGCAGTACTTC. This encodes CASSAPSALYEQYF. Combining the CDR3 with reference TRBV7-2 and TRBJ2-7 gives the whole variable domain GAGVSQSPSNKVTEKGKDVELRCDPISGHTALYWYRQSLGQGLEFLIYFQGNSAPDKSGLPSDRFSAERTGGSVSTLTIQRTQQEDSAVYLCASSAPSALYEQYFGPGTRLTVT.

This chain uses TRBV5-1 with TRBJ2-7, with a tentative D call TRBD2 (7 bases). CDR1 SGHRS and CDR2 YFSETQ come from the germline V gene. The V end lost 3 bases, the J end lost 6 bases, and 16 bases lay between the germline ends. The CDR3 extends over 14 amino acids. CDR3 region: CASSSRGGGTEQYF. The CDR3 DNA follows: TGCGCCAGCAGCTCCCGAGGGGGGGGAACCGAGCAGTACTTC.

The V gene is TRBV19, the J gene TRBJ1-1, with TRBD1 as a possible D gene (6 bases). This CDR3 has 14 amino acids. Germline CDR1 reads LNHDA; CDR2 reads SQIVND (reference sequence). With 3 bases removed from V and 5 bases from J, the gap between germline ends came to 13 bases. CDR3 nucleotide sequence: TGTGCCAGTAGTATTACAGGGTCTGGTACTGAAGCTTTCTTT. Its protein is CASSITGSGTEAFF.

DNA for the CDR3: TGCGCCAGCAGCCCCGGTTCAAGCAGGGAAGGCACAGATACGCAGTATTTT. Translated: CASSPGSSREGTDTQYF. The chain combines TRBV4-1 with TRBJ2-3; D might be TRBD1 (5 bases). Germline V CDR1 and CDR2: MGHRA, YSYEKL. V lost 4 bases to trimming and J lost 1 base, with 18 bases between them. The CDR3 loop spans 17 amino acids.

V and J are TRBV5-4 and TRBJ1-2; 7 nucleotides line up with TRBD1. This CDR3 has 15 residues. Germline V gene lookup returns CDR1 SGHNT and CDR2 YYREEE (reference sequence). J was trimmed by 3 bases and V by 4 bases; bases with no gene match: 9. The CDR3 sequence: CASSPLTGLHYGYTF. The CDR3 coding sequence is TGTGCCAGCAGCCCTTTGACAGGGCTACACTATGGCTACACCTTC.

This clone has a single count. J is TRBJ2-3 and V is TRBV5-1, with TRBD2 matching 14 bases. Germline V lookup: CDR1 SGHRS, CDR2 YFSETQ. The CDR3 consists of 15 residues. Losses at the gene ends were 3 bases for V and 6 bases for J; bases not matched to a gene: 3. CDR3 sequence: CASSSGTSGSDTQYF. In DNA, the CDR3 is TGCGCCAGCAGCTCTGGGACTAGCGGGAGCGATACGCAGTATTTT. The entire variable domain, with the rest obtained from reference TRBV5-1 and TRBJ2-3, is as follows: KAGVTQTPRYLIKTRGQQVTLSCSPISGHRSVSWYQQTPGQGLQFLFEYFSETQRNKGNFPGRFSGRQFSNSRSEMNVSTLELGDSALYLCASSSGTSGSDTQYFGPGTRLTVL.